This T cell receptor beta chain appears in the sequencing data of a study of vaccination and CD4 T cells after COVID-19. With regard to this clonotype: The antigen remains undetermined.

Trimming left V 6 bases short and J 3 bases short, with 24 bases between. The CDR3 has 17 amino acids. Germline CDR1 and CDR2: SEHNR and FQNEAQ (reference sequence). Sequencing of cultured CD4+ T cell DNA used the Oncomine TCR Beta short-read assay. Using its own MiXCR run on the PCR reads, TCRdb lists one record per CDR3 protein. The table has around 9,300 distinct CDR3 sequences, approximately 40% seen once. The treatment was: approximately nine-day PBMC culture with coronavirus spike peptide pools or control peptides (ViraFEST assay). The rearrangement joins TRBV7-9 to TRBJ2-7; either TRBD1 or TRBD2 may fit D (5 bases each). This sequence originates from a human donor who had recovered from COVID-19. Sequenced input: CD4+ T cells from blood, cultured in vitro. CDR3 residues: CASRKTGTRQSNYEQYF. DNA for the CDR3: TGTGCCAGCAGAAAAACGGGGACGAGGCAGAGCAACTACGAGCAGTACTTC.